This paragraph covers one T cell receptor beta chain sequence. PCR primers comprised 60 Vbeta and 13 Jbeta primers. Original processing methods: In a later analysis, some 10 million of 83 million or so unique beta chains occurred in at least two donors. Data came from immunoSEQ multiplex PCR; TCRdb stores just in-frame clones and leaves some out. V, J and clone size are taken as reported in that table, and D and trimming were inferred from the DNA itself. The sample lists 90,000 or so clones; 78% were seen once. This entry comes from a study of cytomegalovirus exposure and HLA in healthy donors. Across the study: HLA-typed donors were the source of about 85 million unique TCRs held in an early data release.

This CDR3 spans 17 amino acids. The germline V gene encodes CDR1 SGDLS and CDR2 YYNGEE. Germline trimming cut 1 base from V and 2 bases from J; bases unmatched to any gene: 9. This TCR was recovered from a woman in her forties in good health and CMV-seronegative. What was sequenced was PBMCs. The rearrangement joins TRBV9 to TRBJ2-1; the match to TRBD2 covers 7 bases. The CDR3 reads CASSVIPKAGPYNEQFF. The DNA for the CDR3 is TGTGCCAGCAGCGTAATCCCAAAAGCGGGGCCCTACAATGAGCAGTTCTTC.